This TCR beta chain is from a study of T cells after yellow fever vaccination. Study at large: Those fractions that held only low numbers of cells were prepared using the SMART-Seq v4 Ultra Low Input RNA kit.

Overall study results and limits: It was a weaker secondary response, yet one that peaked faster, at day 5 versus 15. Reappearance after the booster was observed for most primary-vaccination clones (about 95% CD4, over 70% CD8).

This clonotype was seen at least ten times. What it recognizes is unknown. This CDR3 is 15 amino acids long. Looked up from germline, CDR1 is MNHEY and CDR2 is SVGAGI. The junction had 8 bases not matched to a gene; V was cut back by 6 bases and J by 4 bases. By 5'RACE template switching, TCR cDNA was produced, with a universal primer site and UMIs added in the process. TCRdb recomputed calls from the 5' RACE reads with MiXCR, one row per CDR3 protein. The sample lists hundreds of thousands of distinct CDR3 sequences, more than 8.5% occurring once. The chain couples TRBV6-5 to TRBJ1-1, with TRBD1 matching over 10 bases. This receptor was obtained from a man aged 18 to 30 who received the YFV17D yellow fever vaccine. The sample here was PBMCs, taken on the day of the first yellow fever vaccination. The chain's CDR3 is CASSSLTGGGTEAFF. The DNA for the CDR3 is TGTGCCAGCAGCTCTCTGACAGGGGGCGGCACTGAAGCTTTCTTT.